These T cell receptor beta chains were read from a single sample in a study of T-cell memory formation after mild COVID-19. TCRdb reprocessed the 5' RACE reads via MiXCR and lists one record per CDR3 protein. In the table there are 300,000 to 350,000 distinct CDR3 sequences, 13% of which are singletons. The sample consisted of PBMCs or a T cell subset sorted from them (not recorded which). These receptors all stem from a young man who had mild COVID-19 (a few samples of this study predate the infection). Cell type and time point are not known. Both conserved end residues are part of each CDR3. A D gene is named only where the DNA matches it firmly. Size values are once, few and many counts, or a class for expanded clones, and some rows have none.

V	J	D	size	CDR3	DNA
TRBV10-3	TRBJ1-1	-	-	CAISRDVNTEAFF	TGTGCCATCAGCCGGGACGTGAACACTGAAGCTTTCTTT
TRBV5-1	TRBJ2-1	-	-	CASRQTGFLADEQFF	TGCGCCAGCAGGCAGACAGGATTCTTAGCAGATGAGCAGTTCTTC
TRBV20-1	TRBJ1-1	TRBD1	-	CSAGDRGWDGTEAFF	TGCAGTGCTGGGGACAGGGGGTGGGATGGAACTGAAGCTTTCTTT
TRBV7-2	TRBJ2-5	-	-	CASSRGDYQETQYF	TGTGCCAGCAGCCGCGGGGACTACCAAGAGACCCAGTACTTC
TRBV4-1	TRBJ1-1	-	few	CASSQVRESTEAFF	TGCGCCAGCAGCCAAGTGAGGGAAAGCACTGAAGCTTTCTTT
TRBV20-1	TRBJ2-5	-	many	CSANLGWGIQETQYF	TGCAGTGCTAACCTGGGGTGGGGGATCCAAGAGACCCAGTACTTC
TRBV20-1	TRBJ1-6	-	-	CSAVRDGSSYNSPLHF	TGCAGTGCTGTGCGGGACGGAAGCTCCTATAATTCACCCCTCCACTTT
TRBV29-1	TRBJ1-1	-	few	CSVGRVSSEAFF	TGCAGCGTTGGAAGGGTTAGTTCTGAAGCTTTCTTT
TRBV4-2	TRBJ1-5	-	-	CASSQRARDNQPQHF	TGTGCCAGCAGCCAAAGGGCCAGAGACAATCAGCCCCAGCATTTT
TRBV12-3/TRBV12-4	TRBJ2-5	TRBD1	few	CASSPRGQIVGTQYF	TGTGCCAGCAGTCCTAGGGGGCAGATTGTGGGGACCCAGTACTTC
TRBV19	TRBJ2-4	-	few	CASSIQRYRTGENIQYF	TGTGCCAGTAGTATTCAACGTTATCGGACGGGAGAAAACATTCAGTACTTC
TRBV7-2	TRBJ2-5	-	-	CASSLEWAQYF	TGTGCCAGCAGCTTGGAATGGGCCCAGTACTTC
TRBV3-1	TRBJ2-5	-	-	CASSQESVGGLQETQYF	TGTGCCAGCAGCCAAGAATCAGTCGGCGGCCTTCAAGAGACCCAGTACTTC
TRBV5-1	TRBJ1-2	-	-	CASSLERSRPYGYTF	TGCGCCAGCAGCTTGGAACGGAGCAGACCTTATGGCTACACCTTC
TRBV29-1	TRBJ2-1	TRBD2	many	CSARSGGPYNEQFF	TGCAGCGCCAGGAGCGGGGGGCCCTACAATGAGCAGTTCTTC
TRBV19	TRBJ1-1	-	few	CASTLGGRTEAFF	TGTGCCAGTACCCTGGGGGGCAGAACTGAAGCTTTCTTT
TRBV12-3/TRBV12-4	TRBJ2-2	TRBD1	-	CASALFLGQIFSNTGELFF	TGTGCCAGCGCCTTATTCCTGGGACAGATTTTTTCGAACACCGGGGAGCTGTTTTTT
TRBV6-6	TRBJ2-1	-	few	CASSHPVGEQFF	TGTGCCAGCAGTCACCCAGTCGGGGAGCAGTTCTTC
TRBV20-1	TRBJ1-1	TRBD1	-	CSASSGTGVEAFF	TGCAGTGCTAGTAGTGGGACAGGGGTTGAAGCTTTCTTT
TRBV11-2	TRBJ2-4	-	-	CASSYTRAAKNIQYF	TGTGCCAGCAGCTACACTCGGGCTGCCAAAAACATTCAGTACTTC
TRBV23-1	TRBJ2-1	TRBD1	-	CASTLKVRGPSSYNEQFF	TGCGCCAGCACTCTCAAAGTGAGGGGGCCAAGCTCCTACAATGAGCAGTTCTTC
TRBV29-1	TRBJ2-3	-	few	CSVGGVDTDTQYF	TGCAGCGTTGGCGGGGTCGACACAGATACGCAGTATTTT
TRBV12-3/TRBV12-4	TRBJ2-2	-	few	CASRPGHNTGELFF	TGTGCCAGCAGACCGGGACATAATACCGGGGAGCTGTTTTTT
TRBV6-5	TRBJ2-5	-	-	CASSYRLTRETQYF	TGTGCCAGCAGTTACCGTTTGACGCGGGAGACCCAGTACTTC
TRBV20-1	TRBJ1-2	-	few	CSARNNYGYTF	TGCAGTGCCCGGAATAACTATGGCTACACCTTC
TRBV5-5	TRBJ1-2	-	few	CASSPSPVANYGYTF	TGTGCCAGCAGCCCGTCCCCCGTAGCTAACTATGGCTACACCTTC
TRBV12-3/TRBV12-4	TRBJ1-1	-	few	CASRPDSLNTEAFF	TGTGCCAGCAGACCCGACAGCTTGAACACTGAAGCTTTCTTT
TRBV7-2	TRBJ2-3	-	many	CASSFRGTDTQYF	TGTGCCAGCAGCTTTAGGGGCACAGATACGCAGTATTTT
TRBV12-3/TRBV12-4	TRBJ2-5	TRBD2	many	CASSYSPPAGVKETQYF	TGTGCCAGCAGTTACTCCCCCCCAGCGGGGGTCAAAGAGACCCAGTACTTC
TRBV29-1	TRBJ2-7	-	few	CSVVRGYEQYF	TGCAGCGTAGTCAGGGGCTACGAGCAGTACTTC
TRBV29-1	TRBJ1-2	TRBD1	-	CSVTTGDNYGYTF	TGCAGCGTTACTACAGGGGACAACTATGGCTACACCTTC
TRBV6-5	TRBJ2-5	TRBD1	-	CASAFSGTEETQYF	TGTGCCAGCGCCTTCTCCGGGACAGAGGAGACCCAGTACTTC
TRBV9	TRBJ2-1	-	-	CASSVVTASYNEQFF	TGTGCCAGCAGCGTAGTAACGGCCTCCTACAATGAGCAGTTCTTC
TRBV9	TRBJ1-1	TRBD1	-	CASSAPFGQGINTEAFF	TGTGCCAGCAGCGCCCCGTTTGGACAGGGGATTAACACTGAAGCTTTCTTT
TRBV7-9	TRBJ1-2	TRBD1	-	CASSSTRLGQPGRYGYTF	TGTGCCAGCAGCTCTACCCGCCTGGGACAGCCCGGTCGATATGGCTACACCTTC